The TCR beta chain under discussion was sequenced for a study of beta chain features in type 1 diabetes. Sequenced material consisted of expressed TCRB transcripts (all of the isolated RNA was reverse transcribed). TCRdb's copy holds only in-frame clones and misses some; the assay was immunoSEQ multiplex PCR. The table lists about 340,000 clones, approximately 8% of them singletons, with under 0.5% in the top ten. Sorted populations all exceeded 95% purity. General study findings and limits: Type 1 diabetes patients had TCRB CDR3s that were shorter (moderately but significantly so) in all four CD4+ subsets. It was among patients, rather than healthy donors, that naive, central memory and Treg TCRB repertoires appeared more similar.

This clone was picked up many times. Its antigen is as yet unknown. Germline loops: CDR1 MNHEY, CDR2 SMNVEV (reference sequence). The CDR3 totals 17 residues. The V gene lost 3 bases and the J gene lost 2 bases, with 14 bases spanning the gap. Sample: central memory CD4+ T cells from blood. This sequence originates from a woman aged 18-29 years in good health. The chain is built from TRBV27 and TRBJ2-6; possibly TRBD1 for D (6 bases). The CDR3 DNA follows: TGTGCCAGCAGTTTCTCCAGAGGGGGAGCTGGGGCCAACGTCCTGACTTTC. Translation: CASSFSRGGAGANVLTF.